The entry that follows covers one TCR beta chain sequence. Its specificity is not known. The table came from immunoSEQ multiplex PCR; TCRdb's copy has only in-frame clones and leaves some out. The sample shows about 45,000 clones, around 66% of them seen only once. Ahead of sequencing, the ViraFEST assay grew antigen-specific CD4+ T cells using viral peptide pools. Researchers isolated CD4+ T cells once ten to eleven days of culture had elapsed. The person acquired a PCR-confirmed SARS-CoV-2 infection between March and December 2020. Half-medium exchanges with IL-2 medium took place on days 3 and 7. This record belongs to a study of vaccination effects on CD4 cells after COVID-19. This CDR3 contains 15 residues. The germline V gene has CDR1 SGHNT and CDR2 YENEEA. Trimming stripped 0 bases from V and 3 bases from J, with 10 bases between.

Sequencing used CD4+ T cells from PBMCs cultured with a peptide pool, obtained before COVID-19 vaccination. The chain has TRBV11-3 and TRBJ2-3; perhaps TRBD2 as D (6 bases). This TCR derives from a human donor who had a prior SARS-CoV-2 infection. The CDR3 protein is CASSLDTGVTDTQYF. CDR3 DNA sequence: TGTGCCAGCAGCTTAGACACGGGAGTGACAGATACGCAGTATTTT.